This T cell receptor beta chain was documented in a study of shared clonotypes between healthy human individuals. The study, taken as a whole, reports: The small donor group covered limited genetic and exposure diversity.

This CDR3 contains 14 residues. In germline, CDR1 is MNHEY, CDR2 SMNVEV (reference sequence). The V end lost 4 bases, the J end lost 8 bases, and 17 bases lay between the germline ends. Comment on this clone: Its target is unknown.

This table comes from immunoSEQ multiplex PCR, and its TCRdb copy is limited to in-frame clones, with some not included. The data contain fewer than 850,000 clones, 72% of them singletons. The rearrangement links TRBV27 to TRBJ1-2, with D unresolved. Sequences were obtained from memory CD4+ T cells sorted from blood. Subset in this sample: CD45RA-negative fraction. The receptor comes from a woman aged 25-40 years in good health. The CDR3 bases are TGTGCCAGCAGTTCGGTAGACCAGGTCGGAGGCTACACCTTC. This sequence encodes CASSSVDQVGGYTF.